This T cell receptor (beta chain) was found in a study of T-cell memory formation after mild COVID-19. Study summary: Each donor largely had its own TCR clusters. Regarding the study as a whole: Clonal second-wave expansions that peaked on day 37 had unconfirmed SARS-CoV-2 specificity. Some clones that responded turned up in pre-infection memory, which suggests that cross-reactive memory joined in.

Germline CDR1 and CDR2: MNHNS and SASEGT. Germline trimming cut 7 bases from V and 6 bases from J; bases unmatched to any gene: 11. The CDR3 contains 15 residues. This clonotype showed up just a few times. As yet, its antigen is unknown. TCR alpha and TCR beta cDNA libraries carrying sample barcodes and UMIs came from 5'RACE with constant-segment primers. TCRdb fed the 5' RACE reads into MiXCR, producing one record per CDR3 protein. The sample has hundreds of thousands of distinct CDR3 sequences; 15% to 20% are singletons. The sample was PBMCs or a T cell subset sorted from them (not recorded which). The source of this sequence is an adult woman who had mild COVID-19 (a few samples of this study predate the infection). Cell type and time point are not known. The chain has TRBV6-1 and TRBJ2-7; 11 bases are shared with TRBD1. The CDR3 nucleotides read TGTGCCAGCAATGGACAGGGGGCCATTGGGGGCGAGCAGTACTTC. It encodes CASNGQGAIGGEQYF.